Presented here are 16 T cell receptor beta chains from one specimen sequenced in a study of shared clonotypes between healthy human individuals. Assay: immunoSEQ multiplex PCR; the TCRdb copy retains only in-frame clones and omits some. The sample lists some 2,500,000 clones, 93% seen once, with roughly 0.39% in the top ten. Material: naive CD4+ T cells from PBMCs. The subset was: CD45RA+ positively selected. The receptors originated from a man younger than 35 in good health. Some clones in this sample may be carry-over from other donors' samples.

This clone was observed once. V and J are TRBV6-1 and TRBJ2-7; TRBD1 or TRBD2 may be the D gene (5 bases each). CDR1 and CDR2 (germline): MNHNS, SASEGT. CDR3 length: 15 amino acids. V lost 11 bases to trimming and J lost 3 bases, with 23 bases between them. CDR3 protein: CAGNAGRSRGYEQYF. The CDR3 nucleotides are TGTGCCGGAAACGCGGGCCGTTCGAGGGGCTACGAGCAGTACTTC.

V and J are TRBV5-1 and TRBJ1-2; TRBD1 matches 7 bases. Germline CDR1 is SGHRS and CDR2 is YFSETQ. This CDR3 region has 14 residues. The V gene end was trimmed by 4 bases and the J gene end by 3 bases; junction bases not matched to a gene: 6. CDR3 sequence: CASSVGQLHYGYTF. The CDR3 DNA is TGCGCCAGCAGCGTGGGACAGCTCCACTATGGCTACACCTTC.

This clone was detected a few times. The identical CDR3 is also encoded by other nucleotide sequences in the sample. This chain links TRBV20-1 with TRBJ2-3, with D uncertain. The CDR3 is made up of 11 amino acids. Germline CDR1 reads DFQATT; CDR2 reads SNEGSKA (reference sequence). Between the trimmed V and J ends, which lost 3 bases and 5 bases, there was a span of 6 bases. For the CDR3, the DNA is TGCAGTGCTAGTTTTGGAGATACGCAGTATTTT. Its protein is CSASFGDTQYF.

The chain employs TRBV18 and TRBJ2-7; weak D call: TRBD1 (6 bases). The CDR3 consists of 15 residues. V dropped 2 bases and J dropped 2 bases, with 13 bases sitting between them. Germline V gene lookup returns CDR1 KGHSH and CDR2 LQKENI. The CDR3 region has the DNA TGTGCCAGCTCACCATGGGACACCGCCCCCTACGAGCAGTACTTC. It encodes CASSPWDTAPYEQYF.

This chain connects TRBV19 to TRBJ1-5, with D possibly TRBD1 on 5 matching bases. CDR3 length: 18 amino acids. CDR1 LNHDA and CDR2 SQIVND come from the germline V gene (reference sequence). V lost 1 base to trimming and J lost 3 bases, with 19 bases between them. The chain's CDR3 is CASSIGFRAYNFNQPQHF. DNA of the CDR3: TGTGCCAGTAGTATAGGGTTCAGGGCGTACAACTTCAATCAGCCCCAGCATTTT.

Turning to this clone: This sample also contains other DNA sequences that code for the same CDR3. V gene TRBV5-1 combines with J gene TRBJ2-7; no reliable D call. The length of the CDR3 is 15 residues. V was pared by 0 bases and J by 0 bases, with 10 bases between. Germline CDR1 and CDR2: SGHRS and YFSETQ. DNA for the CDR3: TGCGCCAGCAGCTTGGGGCCAGGTAACTCCTACGAGCAGTACTTC. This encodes CASSLGPGNSYEQYF.

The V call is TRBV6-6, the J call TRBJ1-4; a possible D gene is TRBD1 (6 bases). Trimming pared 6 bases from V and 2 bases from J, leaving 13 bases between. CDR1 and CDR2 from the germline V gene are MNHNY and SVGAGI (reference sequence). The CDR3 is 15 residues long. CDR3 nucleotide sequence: TGTGCCAGCAGCCTACAGGGCTCTACTAATGAAAAACTGTTTTTT. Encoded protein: CASSLQGSTNEKLFF.

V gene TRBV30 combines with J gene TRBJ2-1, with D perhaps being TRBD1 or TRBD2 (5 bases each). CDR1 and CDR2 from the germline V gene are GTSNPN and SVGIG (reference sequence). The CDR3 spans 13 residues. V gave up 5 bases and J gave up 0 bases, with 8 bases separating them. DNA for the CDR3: TGTGCCTGGGCAGGGAGCTCCTACAATGAGCAGTTCTTC. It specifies CAWAGSSYNEQFF.

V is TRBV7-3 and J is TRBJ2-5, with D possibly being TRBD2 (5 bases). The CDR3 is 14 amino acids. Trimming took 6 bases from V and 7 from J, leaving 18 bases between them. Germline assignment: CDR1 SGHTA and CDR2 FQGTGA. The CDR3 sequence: CASRSRGTAGTQYF. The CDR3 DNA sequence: TGTGCCAGCAGATCACGCGGAACTGCGGGGACCCAGTACTTC.

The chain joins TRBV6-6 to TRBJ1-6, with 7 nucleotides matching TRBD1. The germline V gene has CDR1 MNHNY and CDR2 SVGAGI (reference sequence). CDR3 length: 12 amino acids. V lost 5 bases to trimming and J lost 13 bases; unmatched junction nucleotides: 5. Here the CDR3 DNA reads TGTGCCAGCAGTCCCGGACAGGACCCCCTCCACTTT. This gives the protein CASSPGQDPLHF.

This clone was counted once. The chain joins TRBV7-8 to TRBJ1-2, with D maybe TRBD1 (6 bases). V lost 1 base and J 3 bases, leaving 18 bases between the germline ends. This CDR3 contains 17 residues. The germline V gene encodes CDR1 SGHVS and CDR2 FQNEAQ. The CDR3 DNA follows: TGTGCCAGCAGCTTAGGTCGGGGGGCAGGGTACCACTATGGCTACACCTTC. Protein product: CASSLGRGAGYHYGYTF.

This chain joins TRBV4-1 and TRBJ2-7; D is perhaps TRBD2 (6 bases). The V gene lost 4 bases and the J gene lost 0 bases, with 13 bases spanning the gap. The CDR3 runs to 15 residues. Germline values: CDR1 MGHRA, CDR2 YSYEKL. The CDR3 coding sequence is TGCGCCAGCAGCCGAGACGGAGGGTTCTCCTACGAGCAGTACTTC. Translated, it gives CASSRDGGFSYEQYF.

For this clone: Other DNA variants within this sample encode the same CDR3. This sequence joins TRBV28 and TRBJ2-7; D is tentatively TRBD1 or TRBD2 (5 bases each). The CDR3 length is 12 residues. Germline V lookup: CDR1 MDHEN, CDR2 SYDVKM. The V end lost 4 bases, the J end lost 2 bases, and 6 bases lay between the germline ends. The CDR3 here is CASSSGPYEQYF. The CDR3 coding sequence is TGTGCCAGCAGTTCGGGACCCTACGAGCAGTACTTC.

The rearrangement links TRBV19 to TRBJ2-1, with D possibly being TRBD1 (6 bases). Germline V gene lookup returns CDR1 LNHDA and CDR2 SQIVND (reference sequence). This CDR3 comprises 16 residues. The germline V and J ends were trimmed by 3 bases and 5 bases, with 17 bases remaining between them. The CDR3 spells CASSMWRQGRNNEQFF. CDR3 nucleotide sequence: TGTGCCAGTAGTATGTGGCGGCAGGGGAGAAACAATGAGCAGTTCTTC.

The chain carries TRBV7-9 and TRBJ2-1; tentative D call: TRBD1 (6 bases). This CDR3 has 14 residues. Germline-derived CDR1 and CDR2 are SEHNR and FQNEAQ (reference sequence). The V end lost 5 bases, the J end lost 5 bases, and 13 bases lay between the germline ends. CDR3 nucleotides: TGTGCCAGCAGCCTCCGGGACACCAACAATGAGCAGTTCTTC. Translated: CASSLRDTNNEQFF. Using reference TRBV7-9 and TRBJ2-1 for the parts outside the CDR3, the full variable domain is DTGVSQNPRHKITKRGQNVTFRCDPISEHNRLYWYRQTLGQGPEFLTYFQNEAQLEKSRLLSDRFSAERPKGSFSTLEIQRTEQGDSAMYLCASSLRDTNNEQFFGPGTRLTVL.

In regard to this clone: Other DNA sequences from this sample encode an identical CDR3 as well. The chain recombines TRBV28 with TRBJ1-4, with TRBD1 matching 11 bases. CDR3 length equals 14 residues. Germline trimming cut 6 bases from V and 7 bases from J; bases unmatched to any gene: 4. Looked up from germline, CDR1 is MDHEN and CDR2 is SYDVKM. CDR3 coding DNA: TGTGCCAGCAGCCCGGGACAGGGGGTTGAAAAACTGTTTTTT. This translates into CASSPGQGVEKLFF.